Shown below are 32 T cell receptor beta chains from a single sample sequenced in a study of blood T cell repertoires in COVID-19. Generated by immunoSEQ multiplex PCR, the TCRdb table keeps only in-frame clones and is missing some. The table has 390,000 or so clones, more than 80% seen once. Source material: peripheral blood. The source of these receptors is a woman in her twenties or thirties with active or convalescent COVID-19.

As DNA, the CDR3 is TGTGCCAGCAGCTTAATGAGGACAGGGGCCCGGGAGACCCAGTACTTC. It encodes CASSLMRTGARETQYF. The V and J genes are TRBV11-2 and TRBJ2-5, with 9 bases that match TRBD1. From germline, CDR1 is SGHAT and CDR2 FQNNGV. V lost 2 bases, J lost 5 bases, and 9 bases stayed unmatched. This CDR3 spans 16 amino acids.

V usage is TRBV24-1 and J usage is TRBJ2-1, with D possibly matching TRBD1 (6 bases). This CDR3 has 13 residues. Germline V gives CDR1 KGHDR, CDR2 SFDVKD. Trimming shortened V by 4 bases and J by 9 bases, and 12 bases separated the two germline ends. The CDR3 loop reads CATSDRTGFEQFF. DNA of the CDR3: TGTGCCACCAGTGACCGTACAGGGTTTGAGCAGTTCTTC.

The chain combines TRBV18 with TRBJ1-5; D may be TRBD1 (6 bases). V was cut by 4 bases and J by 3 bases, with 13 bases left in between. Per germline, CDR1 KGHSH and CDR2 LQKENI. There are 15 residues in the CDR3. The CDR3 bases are TGTGCCAGCTCACTGGACAGCAGCTACAATCAGCCCCAGCATTTT. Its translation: CASSLDSSYNQPQHF. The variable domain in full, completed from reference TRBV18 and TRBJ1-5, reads NAGVMQNPRHLVRRRGQEARLRCSPMKGHSHVYWYRQLPEEGLKFMVYLQKENIIDESGMPKERFSAEFPKEGPSILRIQQVVRGDSAAYFCASSLDSSYNQPQHFGDGTRLSIL.

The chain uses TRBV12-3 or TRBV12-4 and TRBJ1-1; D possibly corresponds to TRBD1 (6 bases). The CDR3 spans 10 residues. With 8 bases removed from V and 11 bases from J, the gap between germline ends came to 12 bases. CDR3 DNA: TGTGCCAGCGCACAGGGTGAGGCTTTCTTT. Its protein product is CASAQGEAFF.

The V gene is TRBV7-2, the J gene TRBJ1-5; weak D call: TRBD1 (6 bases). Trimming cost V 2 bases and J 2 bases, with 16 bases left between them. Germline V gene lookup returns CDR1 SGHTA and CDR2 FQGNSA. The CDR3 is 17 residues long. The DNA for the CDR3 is TGTGCCAGCAGCTTAAGAGGTAACAGGGTCGGCAATCAGCCCCAGCATTTT. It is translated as CASSLRGNRVGNQPQHF.

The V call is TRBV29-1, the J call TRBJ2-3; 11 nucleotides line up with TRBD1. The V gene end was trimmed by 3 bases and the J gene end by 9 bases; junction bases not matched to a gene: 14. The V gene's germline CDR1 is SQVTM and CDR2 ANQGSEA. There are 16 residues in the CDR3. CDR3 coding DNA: TGCAGCGTTGAGGGTATATGGGGACAGGGGGGATCGACGCAGTATTTT. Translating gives CSVEGIWGQGGSTQYF.

The CDR3 is CAWSLGVLNEKLFF. Written as DNA, the CDR3 is TGTGCCTGGAGTTTAGGGGTCCTTAATGAAAAACTGTTTTTT. J is TRBJ1-4 and V is TRBV30, with D possibly being TRBD1 (5 bases). Trimming cost V 2 bases and J 4 bases, with 11 bases left between them. Germline V gene sequence: CDR1 GTSNPN, CDR2 SVGIG (reference sequence). CDR3 length: 14 residues.

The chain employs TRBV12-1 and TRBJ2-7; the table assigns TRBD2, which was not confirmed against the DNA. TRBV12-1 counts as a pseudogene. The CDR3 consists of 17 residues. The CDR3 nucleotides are TGTGCCAGCAGGCCGGAGGAGAGCGGAGGTAGCTCCTACGAGCAGTACTTC. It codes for CASRPEESGGSSYEQYF.

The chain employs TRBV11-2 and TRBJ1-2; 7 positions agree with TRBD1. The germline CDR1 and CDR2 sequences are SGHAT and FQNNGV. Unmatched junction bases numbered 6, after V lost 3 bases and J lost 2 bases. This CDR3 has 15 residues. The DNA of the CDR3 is TGTGCCAGCAGCTTTTCCACGACAGGGAACTATGGCTACACCTTC. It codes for CASSFSTTGNYGYTF.

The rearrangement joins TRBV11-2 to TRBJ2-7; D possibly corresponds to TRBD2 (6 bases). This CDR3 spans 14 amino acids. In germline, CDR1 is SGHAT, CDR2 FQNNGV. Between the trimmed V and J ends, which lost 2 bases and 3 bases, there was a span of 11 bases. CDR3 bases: TGTGCCAGCAGCTTATTTGCGGGAAACTACGAGCAGTACTTC. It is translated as CASSLFAGNYEQYF. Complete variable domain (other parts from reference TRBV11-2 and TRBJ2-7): EAGVAQSPRYKIIEKRQSVAFWCNPISGHATLYWYQQILGQGPKLLIQFQNNGVVDDSQLPKDRFSAERLKGVDSTLKIQPAKLEDSAVYLCASSLFAGNYEQYFGPGTRLTVT.

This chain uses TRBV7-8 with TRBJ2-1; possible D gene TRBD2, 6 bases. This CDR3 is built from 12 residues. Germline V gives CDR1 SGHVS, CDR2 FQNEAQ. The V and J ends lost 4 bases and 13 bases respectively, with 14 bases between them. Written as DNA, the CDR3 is TGTGCCAGCAGCTCCGGGAGCCCTAATCAGTTCTTC. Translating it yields CASSSGSPNQFF. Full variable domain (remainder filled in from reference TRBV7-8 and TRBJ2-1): GAGVSQSPRYKVAKRGQDVALRCDPISGHVSLFWYQQALGQGPEFLTYFQNEAQLDKSGLPSDRFFAERPEGSVSTLKIQRTQQEDSAVYLCASSSGSPNQFFGPGTRLTVL.

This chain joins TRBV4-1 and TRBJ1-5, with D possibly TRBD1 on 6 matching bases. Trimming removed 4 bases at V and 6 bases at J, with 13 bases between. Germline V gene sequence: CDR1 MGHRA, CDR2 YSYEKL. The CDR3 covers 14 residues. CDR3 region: CASSPGQTGQPQHF. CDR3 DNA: TGCGCCAGCAGCCCTGGACAGACGGGTCAGCCCCAGCATTTT.

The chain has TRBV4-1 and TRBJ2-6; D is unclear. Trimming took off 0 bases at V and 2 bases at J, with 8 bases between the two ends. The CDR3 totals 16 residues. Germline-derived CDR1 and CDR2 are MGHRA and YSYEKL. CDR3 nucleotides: TGCGCCAGCAGCCAAGATCGAGGAACTGGGGCCAACGTCCTGACTTTC. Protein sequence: CASSQDRGTGANVLTF.

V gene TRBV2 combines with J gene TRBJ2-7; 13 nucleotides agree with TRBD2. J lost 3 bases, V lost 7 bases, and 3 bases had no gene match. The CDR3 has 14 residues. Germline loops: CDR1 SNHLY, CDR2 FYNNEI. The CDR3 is CASNGLAGVYEQYF. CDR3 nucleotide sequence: TGTGCCAGCAATGGACTAGCGGGGGTCTACGAGCAGTACTTC.

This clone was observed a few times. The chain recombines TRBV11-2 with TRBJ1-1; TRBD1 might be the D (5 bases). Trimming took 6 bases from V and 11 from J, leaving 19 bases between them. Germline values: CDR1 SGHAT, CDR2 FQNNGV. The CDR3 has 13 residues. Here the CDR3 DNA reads TGTGCCAGCAGGGACACGACCACGCCTAGGGCTTTCTTT. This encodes CASRDTTTPRAFF.

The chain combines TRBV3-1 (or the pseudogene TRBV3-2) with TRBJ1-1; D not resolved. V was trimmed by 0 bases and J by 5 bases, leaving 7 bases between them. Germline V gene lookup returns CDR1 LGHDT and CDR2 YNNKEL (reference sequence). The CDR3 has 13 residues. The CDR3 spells CASSQDVTTEAFF. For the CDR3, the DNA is TGTGCCAGCAGCCAAGATGTGACAACTGAAGCTTTCTTT.

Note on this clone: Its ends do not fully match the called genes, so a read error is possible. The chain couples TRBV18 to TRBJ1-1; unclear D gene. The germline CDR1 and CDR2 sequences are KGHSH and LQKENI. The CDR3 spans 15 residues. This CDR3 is CASSPPGLPNAEAFF. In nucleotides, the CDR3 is TGTGCCAGCTCACCACCTGGCCTTCCGAACGCTGAAGCTTTCTTT.

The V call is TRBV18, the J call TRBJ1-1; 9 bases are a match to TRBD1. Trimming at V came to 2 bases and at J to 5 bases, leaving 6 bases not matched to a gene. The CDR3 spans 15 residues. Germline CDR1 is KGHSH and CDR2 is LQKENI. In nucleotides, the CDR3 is TGTGCCAGCTCACCAGAAGGACAGGGGAGAACTGAAGCTTTCTTT. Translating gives CASSPEGQGRTEAFF.

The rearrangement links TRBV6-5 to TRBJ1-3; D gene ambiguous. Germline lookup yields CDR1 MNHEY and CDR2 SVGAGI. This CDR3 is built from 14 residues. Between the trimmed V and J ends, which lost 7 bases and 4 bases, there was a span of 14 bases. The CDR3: CASTLRLTGNTIYF. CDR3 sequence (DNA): TGTGCCAGCACTCTCAGGTTAACCGGAAACACCATATATTTT.

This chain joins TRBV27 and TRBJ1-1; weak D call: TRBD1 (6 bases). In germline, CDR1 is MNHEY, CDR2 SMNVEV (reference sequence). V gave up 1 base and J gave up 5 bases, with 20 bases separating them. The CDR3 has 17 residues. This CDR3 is CASSLLAAGEVWTEAFF. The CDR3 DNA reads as TGTGCCAGCAGTTTATTGGCCGCAGGGGAAGTTTGGACTGAAGCTTTCTTT.

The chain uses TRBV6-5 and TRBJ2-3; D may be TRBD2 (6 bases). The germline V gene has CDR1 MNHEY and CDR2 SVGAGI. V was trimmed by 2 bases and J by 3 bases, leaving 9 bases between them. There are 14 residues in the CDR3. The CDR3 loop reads CASSYAGSTDTQYF. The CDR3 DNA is TGTGCCAGCAGTTACGCGGGGTCGACAGATACGCAGTATTTT.

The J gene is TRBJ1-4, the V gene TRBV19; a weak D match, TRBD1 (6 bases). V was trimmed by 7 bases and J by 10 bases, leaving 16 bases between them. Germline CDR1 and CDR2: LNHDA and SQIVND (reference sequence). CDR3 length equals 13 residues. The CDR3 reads CASKEQGLGKLFF. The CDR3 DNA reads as TGTGCCAGTAAAGAACAGGGTCTCGGAAAACTGTTTTTT.

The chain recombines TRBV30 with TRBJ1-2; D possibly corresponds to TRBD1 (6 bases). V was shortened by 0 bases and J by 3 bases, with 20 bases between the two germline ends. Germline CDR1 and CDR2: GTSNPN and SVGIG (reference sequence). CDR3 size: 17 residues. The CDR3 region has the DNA TGTGCCTGGAGTGTACCCAAGGGGGACATCACCTACTATGGCTACACCTTC. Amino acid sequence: CAWSVPKGDITYYGYTF. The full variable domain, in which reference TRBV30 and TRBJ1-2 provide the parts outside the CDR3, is SQTIHQWPATLVQPVGSPLSLECTVEGTSNPNLYWYRQAAGRGLQLLFYSVGIGQISSEVPQNLSASRPQDRQFILSSKKLLLSDSGFYLCAWSVPKGDITYYGYTFGSGTRLTVV.

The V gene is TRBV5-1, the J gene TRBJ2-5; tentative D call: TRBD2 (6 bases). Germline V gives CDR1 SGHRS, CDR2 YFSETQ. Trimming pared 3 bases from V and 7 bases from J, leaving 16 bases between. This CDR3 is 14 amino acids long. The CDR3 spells CASSSAAGTATQYF. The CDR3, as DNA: TGCGCCAGCAGCTCCGCCGCGGGAACGGCGACCCAGTACTTC. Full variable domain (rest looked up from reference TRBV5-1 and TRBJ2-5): KAGVTQTPRYLIKTRGQQVTLSCSPISGHRSVSWYQQTPGQGLQFLFEYFSETQRNKGNFPGRFSGRQFSNSRSEMNVSTLELGDSALYLCASSSAAGTATQYFGPGTRLLVL.

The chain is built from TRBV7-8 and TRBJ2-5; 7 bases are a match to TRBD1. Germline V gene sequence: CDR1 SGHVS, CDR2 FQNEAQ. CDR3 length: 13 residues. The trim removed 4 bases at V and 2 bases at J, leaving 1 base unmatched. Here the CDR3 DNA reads TGTGCCAGCAGCTGGGGACAGCAAGAGACCCAGTACTTC. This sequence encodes CASSWGQQETQYF. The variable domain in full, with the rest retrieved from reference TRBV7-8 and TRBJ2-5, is GAGVSQSPRYKVAKRGQDVALRCDPISGHVSLFWYQQALGQGPEFLTYFQNEAQLDKSGLPSDRFFAERPEGSVSTLKIQRTQQEDSAVYLCASSWGQQETQYFGPGTRLLVL.

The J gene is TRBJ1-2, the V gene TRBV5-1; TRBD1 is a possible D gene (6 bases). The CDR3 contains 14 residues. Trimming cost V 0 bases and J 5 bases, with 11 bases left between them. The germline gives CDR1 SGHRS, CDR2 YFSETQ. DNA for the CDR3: TGCGCCAGCAGCTTGGCGGGGGGCGGGTATGGCTACACCTTC. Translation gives CASSLAGGGYGYTF.

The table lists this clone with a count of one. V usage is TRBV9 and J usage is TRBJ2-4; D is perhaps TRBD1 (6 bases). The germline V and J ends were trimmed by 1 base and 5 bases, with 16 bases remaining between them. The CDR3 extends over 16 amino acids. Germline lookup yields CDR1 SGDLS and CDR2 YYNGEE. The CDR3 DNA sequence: TGTGCCAGCAGCGTATCAATACAGGGTATCGAAAACATTCAGTACTTC. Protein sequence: CASSVSIQGIENIQYF.

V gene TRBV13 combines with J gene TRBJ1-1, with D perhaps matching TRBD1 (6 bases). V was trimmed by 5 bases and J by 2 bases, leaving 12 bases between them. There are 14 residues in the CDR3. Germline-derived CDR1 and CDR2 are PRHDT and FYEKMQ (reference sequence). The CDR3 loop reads CASSLGQTNTEAFF. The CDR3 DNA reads TGTGCCAGCAGCCTCGGACAGACCAACACTGAAGCTTTCTTT.

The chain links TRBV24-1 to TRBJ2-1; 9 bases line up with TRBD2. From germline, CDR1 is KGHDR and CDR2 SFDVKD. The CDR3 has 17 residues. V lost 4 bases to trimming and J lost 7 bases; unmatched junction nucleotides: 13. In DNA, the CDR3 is TGTGCCACCAGTGAGGGTCATAGCGGGGGCCTGGGGAATGAGCAGTTCTTC. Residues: CATSEGHSGGLGNEQFF.

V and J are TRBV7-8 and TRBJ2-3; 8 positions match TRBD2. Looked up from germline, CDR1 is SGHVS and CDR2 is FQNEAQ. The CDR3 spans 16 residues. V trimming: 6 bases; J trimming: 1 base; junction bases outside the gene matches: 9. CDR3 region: CASSFYGLAGTDTQYF. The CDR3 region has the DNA TGTGCCAGCAGTTTTTACGGACTAGCTGGCACAGATACGCAGTATTTT. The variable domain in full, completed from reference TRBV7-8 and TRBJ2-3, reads GAGVSQSPRYKVAKRGQDVALRCDPISGHVSLFWYQQALGQGPEFLTYFQNEAQLDKSGLPSDRFFAERPEGSVSTLKIQRTQQEDSAVYLCASSFYGLAGTDTQYFGPGTRLTVL.

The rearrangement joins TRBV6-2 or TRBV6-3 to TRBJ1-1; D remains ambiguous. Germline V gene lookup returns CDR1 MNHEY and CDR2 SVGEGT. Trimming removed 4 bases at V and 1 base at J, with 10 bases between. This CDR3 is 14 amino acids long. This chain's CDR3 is CASSWRGGNTEAFF. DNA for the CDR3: TGTGCCAGCAGTTGGAGAGGAGGGAACACTGAAGCTTTCTTT.

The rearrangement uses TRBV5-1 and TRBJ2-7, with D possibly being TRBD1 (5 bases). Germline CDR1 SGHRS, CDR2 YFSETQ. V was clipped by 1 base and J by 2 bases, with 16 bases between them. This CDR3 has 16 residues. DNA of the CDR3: TGCGCCAGCAGCTTGAGCCTAGACAGACCCACCTACGAGCAGTACTTC. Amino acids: CASSLSLDRPTYEQYF.